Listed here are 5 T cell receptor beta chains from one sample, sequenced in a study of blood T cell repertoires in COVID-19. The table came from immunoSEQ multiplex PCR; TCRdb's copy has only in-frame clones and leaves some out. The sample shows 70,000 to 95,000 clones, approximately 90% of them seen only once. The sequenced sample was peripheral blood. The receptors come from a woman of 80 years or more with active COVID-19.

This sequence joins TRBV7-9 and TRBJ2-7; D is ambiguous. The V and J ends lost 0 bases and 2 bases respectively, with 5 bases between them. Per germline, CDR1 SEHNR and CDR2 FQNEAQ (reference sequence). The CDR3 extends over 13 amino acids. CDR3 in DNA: TGTGCCAGCAGCTTAGCCGTTACCTACGAGCAGTACTTC. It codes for CASSLAVTYEQYF.

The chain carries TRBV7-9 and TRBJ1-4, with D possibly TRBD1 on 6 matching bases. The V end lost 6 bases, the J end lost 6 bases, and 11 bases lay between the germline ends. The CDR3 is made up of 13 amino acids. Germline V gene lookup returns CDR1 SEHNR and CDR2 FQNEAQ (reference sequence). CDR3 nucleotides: TGTGCCAGCAGGTCGGCAGGGGATGAAAAACTGTTTTTT. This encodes CASRSAGDEKLFF.

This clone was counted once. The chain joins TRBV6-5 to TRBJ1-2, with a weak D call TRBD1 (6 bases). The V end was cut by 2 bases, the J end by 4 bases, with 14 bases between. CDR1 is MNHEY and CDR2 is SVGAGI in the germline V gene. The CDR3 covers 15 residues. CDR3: CASSYGQGLGYGYTF. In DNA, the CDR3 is TGTGCCAGCAGTTACGGTCAGGGGTTGGGCTATGGCTACACCTTC.

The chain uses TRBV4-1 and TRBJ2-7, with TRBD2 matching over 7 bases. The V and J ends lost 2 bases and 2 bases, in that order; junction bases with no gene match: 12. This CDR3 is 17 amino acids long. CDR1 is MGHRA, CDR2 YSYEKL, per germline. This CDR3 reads CASSQWAGAQPTYEQYF. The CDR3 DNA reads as TGCGCCAGCAGCCAATGGGCGGGAGCGCAACCGACCTACGAGCAGTACTTC.

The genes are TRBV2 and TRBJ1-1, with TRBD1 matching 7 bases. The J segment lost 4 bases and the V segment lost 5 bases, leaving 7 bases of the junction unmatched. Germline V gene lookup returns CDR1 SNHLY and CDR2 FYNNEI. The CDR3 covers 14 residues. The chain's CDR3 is CASSPQGLGTEAFF. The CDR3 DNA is TGTGCCAGCAGTCCACAGGGGTTAGGCACTGAAGCTTTCTTT.